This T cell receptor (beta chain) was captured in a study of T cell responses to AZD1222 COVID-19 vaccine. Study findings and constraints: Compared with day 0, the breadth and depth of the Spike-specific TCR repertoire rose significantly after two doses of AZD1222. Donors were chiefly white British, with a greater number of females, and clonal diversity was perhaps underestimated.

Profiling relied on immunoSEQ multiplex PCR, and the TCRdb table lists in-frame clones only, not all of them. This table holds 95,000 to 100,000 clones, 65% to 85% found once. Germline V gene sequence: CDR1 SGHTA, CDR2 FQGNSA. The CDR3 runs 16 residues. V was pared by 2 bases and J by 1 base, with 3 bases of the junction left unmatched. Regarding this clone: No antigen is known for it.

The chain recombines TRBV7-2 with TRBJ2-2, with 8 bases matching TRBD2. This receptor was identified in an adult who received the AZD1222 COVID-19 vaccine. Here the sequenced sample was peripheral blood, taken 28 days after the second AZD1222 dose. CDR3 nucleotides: TGTGCCAGCAGCTTACTTAGCGGGAAGAACACCGGGGAGCTGTTTTTT. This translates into CASSLLSGKNTGELFF.